This is a list of T cell receptor beta chains from one sample in a study of blood T cell repertoires in COVID-19. Sequencing used immunoSEQ multiplex PCR; TCRdb keeps in-frame clones, though not all of them. The sample includes 150,000 to 200,000 clones, just over 85% of them seen just once. Sequenced material: PBMCs or T cells enriched from blood (not recorded which). The receptors come from a woman between 18 and 30 years old who had recovered from COVID-19. Each CDR3 is given with its conserved first and last residue.

CDR3aa,j_gene,v_gene
CASSSNRGGTEAFF,TRBJ1-1,TRBV2
CASSFTGTGELFF,TRBJ2-2,TRBV7-9
CASSRTGVEAFF,TRBJ1-1,TRBV18
CASRTGANYGYTF,TRBJ1-2,TRBV28
CSASTTGGIYEQYF,TRBJ2-7,TRBV20-1
CATSLGGRVTGELFF,TRBJ2-2,TRBV24-1
CASSLRGLGAEKLFF,TRBJ1-4,TRBV5-8
CASPEGTGGPYQETQYF,TRBJ2-5,TRBV6-4
CASAAGAGVTDTQYF,TRBJ2-3,TRBV28
CASSIFPRYSNQPQHF,TRBJ1-5,TRBV19
CASSLLANYEQYF,TRBJ2-7,TRBV27
CASSLVSGGTQYF,TRBJ2-5,TRBV5-5
CASSQPGLAGLAKNIQYF,TRBJ2-4,TRBV18
CASSIRKGDPYEQYF,TRBJ2-7,TRBV18
CATMENADTQYF,TRBJ2-3,TRBV2
CASSTDRRSYNEQFF,TRBJ2-1,TRBV27
CASSLDSTYEQYF,TRBJ2-7,TRBV13
CSVDRTSYNEQFF,TRBJ2-1,TRBV29-1
CASSRGGAEGHNEQFF,TRBJ2-1,TRBV5-4
CTSSQPGTSGSCSYNEQFF,TRBJ2-1,TRBV1
CASSFSSGVNNEQFF,TRBJ2-1,TRBV11-2
CASMAGGADTQYF,TRBJ2-3,TRBV2
CASSLSGSEAYEQYF,TRBJ2-7,TRBV18
CASSGNLAAPYNEQFF,TRBJ2-1,TRBV10-1
CASSLVGALLSYEQYF,TRBJ2-7,TRBV28
CASSNIPQQGAKGYTF,TRBJ1-2,TRBV18
CASSSFEGAPEQYF,TRBJ2-7,TRBV27
CASGTGVFSGELFF,TRBJ2-2,TRBV2
CASSQEMRQGYNQPQHF,TRBJ1-5,TRBV3-1/TRBV3-2
CASSVVDWTWGNEQFF,TRBJ2-1,TRBV9
CASSQILQGQGAEAFF,TRBJ1-1,TRBV3-1/TRBV3-2
CASSRDRGRDSPLHF,TRBJ1-6,TRBV18
CAIRERQGPPAFSGNTIYF,TRBJ1-3,TRBV10-3
CASSSWDRVQETQYF,TRBJ2-5,TRBV19
CASSEFQGNYEQFF,TRBJ2-1,TRBV2
CASSQGPLIGRGTDEQYF,TRBJ2-7,TRBV23-1
CASSLAGGTGYNSPLHF,TRBJ1-6,TRBV7-4
CASSRTATNEKLFF,TRBJ1-4,TRBV18
CASSLGGRETQYF,TRBJ2-5,TRBV11-2
CATSEQYSGRNYNEQFF,TRBJ2-1,TRBV24-1
CASSSGSSGGVDQPQHF,TRBJ1-5,TRBV28
CASSIEAGETQYF,TRBJ2-5,TRBV19
CASSELGGNTEAFF,TRBJ1-1,TRBV6-1
CASSYSPSTGNGYTF,TRBJ1-2,TRBV6-2/TRBV6-3
CASSPAGYSTDTQYF,TRBJ2-3,TRBV7-2
CSATVIEQYF,TRBJ2-7,TRBV20-1
CASSLASGAITYEQYF,TRBJ2-7,TRBV7-8
CSVRQGTSSTEVFF,TRBJ1-1,TRBV29-1
CASSLDTGANTGELFF,TRBJ2-2,TRBV11-2
CASNAGDSYGYTF,TRBJ1-2,TRBV5-1
CASSVGDRGRIGYTF,TRBJ1-2,TRBV9
CASRGTQGRTRTGELFF,TRBJ2-2,TRBV28
CASSEGRGSGTDTQYF,TRBJ2-3,TRBV6-1
CASSESRRDGYTF,TRBJ1-2,TRBV10-2
CASSDTFTGELFF,TRBJ2-2,TRBV10-2